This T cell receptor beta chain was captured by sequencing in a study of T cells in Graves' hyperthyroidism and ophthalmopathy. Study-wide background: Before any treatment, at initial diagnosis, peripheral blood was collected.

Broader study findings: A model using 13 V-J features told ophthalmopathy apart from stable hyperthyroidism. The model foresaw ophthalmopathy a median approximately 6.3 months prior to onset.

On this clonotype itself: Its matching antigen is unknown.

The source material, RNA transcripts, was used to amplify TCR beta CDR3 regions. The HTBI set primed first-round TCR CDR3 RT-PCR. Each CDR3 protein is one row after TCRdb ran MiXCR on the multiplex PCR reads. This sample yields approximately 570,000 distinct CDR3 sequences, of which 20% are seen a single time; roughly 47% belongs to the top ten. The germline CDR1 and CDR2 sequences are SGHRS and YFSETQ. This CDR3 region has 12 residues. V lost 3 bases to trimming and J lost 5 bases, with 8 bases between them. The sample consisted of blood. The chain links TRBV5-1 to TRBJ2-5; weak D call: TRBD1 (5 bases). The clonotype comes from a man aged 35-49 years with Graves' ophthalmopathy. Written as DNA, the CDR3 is TGCGCCAGCAGCTGGGGCCAGGAGACCCAGTACTTC. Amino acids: CASSWGQETQYF.